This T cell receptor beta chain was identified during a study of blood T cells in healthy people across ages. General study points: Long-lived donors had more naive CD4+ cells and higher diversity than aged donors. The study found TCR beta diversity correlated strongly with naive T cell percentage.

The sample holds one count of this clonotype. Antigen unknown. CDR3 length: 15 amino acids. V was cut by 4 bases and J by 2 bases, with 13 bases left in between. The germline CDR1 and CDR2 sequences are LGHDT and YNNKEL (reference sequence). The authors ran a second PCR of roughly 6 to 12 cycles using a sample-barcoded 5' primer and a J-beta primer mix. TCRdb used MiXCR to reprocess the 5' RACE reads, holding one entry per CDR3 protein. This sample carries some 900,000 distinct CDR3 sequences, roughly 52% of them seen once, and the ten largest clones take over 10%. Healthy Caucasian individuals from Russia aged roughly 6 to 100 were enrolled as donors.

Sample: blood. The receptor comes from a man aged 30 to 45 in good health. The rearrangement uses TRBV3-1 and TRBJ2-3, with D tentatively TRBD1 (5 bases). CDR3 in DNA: TGTGCCAGCAGCCCCCCGGCGACAGACACAGATACGCAGTATTTT. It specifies CASSPPATDTDTQYF.